These 5 T cell receptor beta chains were all obtained from the same sample, sequenced in a study of Graves' ophthalmopathy and Graves' hyperthyroidism. CDR3 regions of TCR beta were amplified from RNA transcripts. Following a first-round RT-PCR that used HTBI primers, a second-round multiplex PCR was carried out. Via MiXCR, TCRdb re-called the multiplex PCR reads, giving one row per CDR3 protein. The table records hundreds of thousands of distinct CDR3 sequences, around 45% of them present only once. Input material: peripheral blood. The receptor set was obtained from an adult man with Graves' ophthalmopathy.

Notes on this clonotype: Since a much larger clone is just one base distant, this may be a read error. The chain uses TRBV24-1 and TRBJ2-5, with TRBD1 as a possible D gene (5 bases). The ends were cut back, 5 bases at V and 5 bases at J, with 8 bases in the middle. CDR1 KGHDR and CDR2 SFDVKD come from the germline V gene. The CDR3 loop spans 12 amino acids. The CDR3 sequence: CATSGGSETQYF. CDR3 nucleotide sequence: TGTGCCACCAGTGGGGGCAGCGAGACCCAGTACTTC.

The genes are TRBV7-9 and TRBJ1-1; 7 nucleotides agree with TRBD1. The CDR3 runs to 15 residues. After removal of 5 bases from V and 4 bases from J, the junction contained 10 bases not matched to a gene. Germline V gives CDR1 SEHNR, CDR2 FQNEAQ (reference sequence). The CDR3 spells CASSPEQGRSTEAFF. CDR3 DNA sequence: TGTGCCAGCAGCCCCGAACAGGGGAGGAGCACTGAAGCTTTCTTT.

The gene calls are TRBV6-1 and TRBJ2-7; D gene ambiguous. The CDR3 loop spans 13 amino acids. Germline CDR1 reads MNHNS; CDR2 reads SASEGT. The germline V and J ends were trimmed by 1 base and 3 bases, with 7 bases remaining between them. The CDR3 is CASSEVGFYEQYF. CDR3 in DNA: TGTGCCAGCAGTGAAGTAGGTTTCTACGAGCAGTACTTC.

This rearrangement joins TRBV29-1 to TRBJ2-7; D tentatively reads TRBD1 or TRBD2 (6 bases each). CDR3 length: 13 amino acids. Germline V gene data show CDR1 as SQVTM and CDR2 as ANQGSEA. V was pared by 8 bases and J by 0 bases, with 14 bases between. The CDR3 protein is CSYSRGLSYEQYF. The CDR3 DNA follows: TGCAGCTATTCCAGGGGACTCTCCTACGAGCAGTACTTC.

J is TRBJ1-4 and V is TRBV20-1; TRBD1 is a possible D gene (5 bases). The CDR3 has 15 residues. Looked up from germline, CDR1 is DFQATT and CDR2 is SNEGSKA (reference sequence). The V and J ends lost 0 bases and 3 bases respectively, with 11 bases between them. The CDR3 loop is CSARDLGPSNEKLFF. CDR3 nucleotides: TGCAGTGCTAGAGATCTGGGGCCGTCTAATGAAAAACTGTTTTTT.